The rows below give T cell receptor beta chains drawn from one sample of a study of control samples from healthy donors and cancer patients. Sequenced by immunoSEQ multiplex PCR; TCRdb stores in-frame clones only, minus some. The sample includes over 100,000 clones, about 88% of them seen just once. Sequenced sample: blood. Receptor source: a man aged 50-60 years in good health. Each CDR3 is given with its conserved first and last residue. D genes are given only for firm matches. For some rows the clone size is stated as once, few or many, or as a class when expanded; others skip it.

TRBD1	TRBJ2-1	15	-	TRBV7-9	CASRGGTGVMNEQFF	TGTGCCAGCAGGGGAGGGACAGGGGTGATGAATGAGCAGTTCTTC
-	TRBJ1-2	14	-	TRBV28	CASNLPANYYGYTF	TGTGCCAGCAATTTACCGGCGAATTACTATGGCTACACCTTC
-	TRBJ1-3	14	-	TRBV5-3	CARTTGCSGNTIYF	TGTGCCAGAACTACAGGATGCTCTGGAAACACCATATATTTT
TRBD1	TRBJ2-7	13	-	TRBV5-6	CASSSRQGYEQYF	TGTGCCAGCAGCTCCCGACAGGGGTACGAGCAGTACTTC
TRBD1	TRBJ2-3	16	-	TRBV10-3	CAISESTGGPTDTQYF	TGTGCCATCAGTGAGTCAACAGGGGGGCCCACAGATACGCAGTATTTT
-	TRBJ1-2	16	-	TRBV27	CASSPLLGPFNYGYTF	TGTGCCAGCAGTCCTCTACTCGGACCCTTTAACTATGGCTACACCTTC
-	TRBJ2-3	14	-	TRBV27	CASQFSGYTDTQYF	TGTGCCAGCCAGTTTTCGGGCTATACAGATACGCAGTATTTT
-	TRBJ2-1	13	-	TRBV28	CASSFSGRREQFF	TGTGCCAGCAGTTTTTCAGGGAGGCGAGAGCAGTTCTTC
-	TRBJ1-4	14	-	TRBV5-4	CASSLVGQDEKLFF	TGTGCCAGCAGCTTGGTGGGACAAGATGAAAAACTGTTTTTT
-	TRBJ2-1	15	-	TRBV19	CASSLAVIDVDEQFF	TGTGCCAGTAGTTTGGCGGTTATAGATGTGGATGAGCAGTTCTTC
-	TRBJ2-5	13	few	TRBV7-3	CASSSTRGETQYF	TGTGCCAGCAGTTCGACTCGCGGAGAGACCCAGTACTTC
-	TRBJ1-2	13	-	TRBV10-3	CAISEQGPLGYTF	TGTGCCATCAGTGAACAGGGTCCCCTTGGCTACACCTTC
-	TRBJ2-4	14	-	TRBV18	CASSPRGPGSAQYF	TGTGCCAGCTCACCACGCGGACCAGGGTCAGCTCAGTACTTC
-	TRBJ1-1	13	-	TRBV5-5	CASSFSVNTEAFF	TGTGCCAGCAGCTTTTCGGTGAACACTGAAGCTTTCTTT
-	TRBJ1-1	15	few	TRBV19	CASKALPLMNTEAFF	TGTGCCAGTAAGGCATTACCTCTTATGAACACTGAAGCTTTCTTT
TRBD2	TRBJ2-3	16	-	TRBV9	CASSAGLAAITDTQYF	TGTGCCAGCAGCGCCGGACTAGCGGCGATCACAGATACGCAGTATTTT
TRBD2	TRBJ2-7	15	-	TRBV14	CASSQALAGPYEQYF	TGTGCCAGCAGCCAAGCCCTAGCGGGGCCATACGAGCAGTACTTC
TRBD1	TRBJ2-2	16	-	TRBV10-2	CASSDFRDSNTGELFF	TGCGCCAGCAGTGACTTTCGGGACAGCAACACCGGGGAGCTGTTTTTT
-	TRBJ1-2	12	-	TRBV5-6	CASSLGRGGYTF	TGTGCCAGCAGCTTGGGCAGGGGTGGCTACACCTTC
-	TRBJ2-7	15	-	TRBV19	CASSIVGSGSWRQYF	TGTGCCAGTAGTATAGTAGGGTCGGGCAGTTGGAGGCAGTACTTC
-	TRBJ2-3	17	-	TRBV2	CASSELQARGGTDTQYF	TGTGCCAGCAGTGAACTCCAAGCCAGGGGGGGGACAGATACGCAGTATTTT
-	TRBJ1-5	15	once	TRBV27	CASSFRRQDNQPQHF	TGTGCCAGCAGTTTTAGGAGGCAGGACAATCAGCCCCAGCATTTT
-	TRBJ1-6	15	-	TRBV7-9	CASSLEGVRGSPLHF	TGTGCCAGCAGCTTAGAGGGGGTCCGAGGTTCACCCCTCCACTTT
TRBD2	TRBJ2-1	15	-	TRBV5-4	CASSFGLAGGHEQFF	TGTGCCAGCAGCTTCGGACTAGCGGGGGGGCATGAGCAGTTCTTC
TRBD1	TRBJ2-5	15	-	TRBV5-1	CASSLGTGGAKTQYF	TGCGCCAGCAGCTTGGGGACAGGGGGCGCGAAGACCCAGTACTTC
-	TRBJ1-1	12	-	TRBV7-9	CASSSFREEAFF	TGTGCCAGCAGCTCTTTCCGGGAAGAAGCTTTCTTT
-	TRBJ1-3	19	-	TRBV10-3	CAISESRWRARSLGNTIYF	TGTGCCATCAGTGAGTCGAGGTGGCGGGCCAGGTCTCTGGGAAACACCATATATTTT
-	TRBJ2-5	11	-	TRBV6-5	CASSYSETQYF	TGTGCCAGCAGTTACTCAGAGACCCAGTACTTC
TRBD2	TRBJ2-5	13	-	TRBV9	CASSARGGGTQYF	TGTGCCAGCAGCGCTCGTGGGGGGGGGACCCAGTACTTC
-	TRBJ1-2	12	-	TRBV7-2	CASSFSSYGYTF	TGTGCCAGCAGCTTCTCGTCCTATGGCTACACCTTC
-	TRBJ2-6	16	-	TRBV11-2	CASSLDGGTGANVLTF	TGTGCCAGCAGCTTAGATGGAGGTACTGGGGCCAACGTCCTGACTTTC
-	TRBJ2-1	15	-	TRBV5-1	CASSLDSTLRNEQFF	TGCGCCAGCAGTCTTGACAGTACCCTCCGGAATGAGCAGTTCTTC
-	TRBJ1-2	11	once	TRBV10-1	CARPGLEGYTF	TGCGCCAGACCCGGCTTGGAAGGCTACACCTTC
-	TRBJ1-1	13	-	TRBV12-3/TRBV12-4	CASRMEGNTEAFF	TGTGCCAGCAGGATGGAGGGAAACACTGAAGCTTTCTTT
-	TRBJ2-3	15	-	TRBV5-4	CASSLGSLGTDTQYF	TGTGCCAGCAGCTTGGGCTCCCTCGGCACAGATACGCAGTATTTT
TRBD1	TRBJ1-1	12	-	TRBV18	CASSADRAEAFF	TGTGCCAGCTCAGCCGACAGGGCTGAAGCTTTCTTT
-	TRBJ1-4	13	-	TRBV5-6	CASSGGPNEKLFF	TGTGCCAGCAGCGGGGGACCGAATGAAAAACTGTTTTTT
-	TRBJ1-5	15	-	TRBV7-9	CASSLGQGSNQPQHF	TGTGCCAGCAGCTTAGGGCAGGGTAGTAATCAGCCCCAGCATTTT
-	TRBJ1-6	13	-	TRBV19	CASSTLANSPLHF	TGTGCCAGTAGTACACTAGCTAATTCACCCCTCCACTTT
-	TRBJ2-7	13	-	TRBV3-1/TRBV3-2	CASSRVSSYEQYF	TGTGCCAGCAGTAGGGTGAGCTCCTACGAGCAGTACTTC
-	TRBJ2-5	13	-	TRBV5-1	CASSLEAKETQYF	TGCGCCAGCAGCTTGGAGGCGAAAGAGACCCAGTACTTC
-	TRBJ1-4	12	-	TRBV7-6	CASSPIPERLFF	TGTGCCAGCAGCCCGATACCTGAAAGACTGTTTTTT